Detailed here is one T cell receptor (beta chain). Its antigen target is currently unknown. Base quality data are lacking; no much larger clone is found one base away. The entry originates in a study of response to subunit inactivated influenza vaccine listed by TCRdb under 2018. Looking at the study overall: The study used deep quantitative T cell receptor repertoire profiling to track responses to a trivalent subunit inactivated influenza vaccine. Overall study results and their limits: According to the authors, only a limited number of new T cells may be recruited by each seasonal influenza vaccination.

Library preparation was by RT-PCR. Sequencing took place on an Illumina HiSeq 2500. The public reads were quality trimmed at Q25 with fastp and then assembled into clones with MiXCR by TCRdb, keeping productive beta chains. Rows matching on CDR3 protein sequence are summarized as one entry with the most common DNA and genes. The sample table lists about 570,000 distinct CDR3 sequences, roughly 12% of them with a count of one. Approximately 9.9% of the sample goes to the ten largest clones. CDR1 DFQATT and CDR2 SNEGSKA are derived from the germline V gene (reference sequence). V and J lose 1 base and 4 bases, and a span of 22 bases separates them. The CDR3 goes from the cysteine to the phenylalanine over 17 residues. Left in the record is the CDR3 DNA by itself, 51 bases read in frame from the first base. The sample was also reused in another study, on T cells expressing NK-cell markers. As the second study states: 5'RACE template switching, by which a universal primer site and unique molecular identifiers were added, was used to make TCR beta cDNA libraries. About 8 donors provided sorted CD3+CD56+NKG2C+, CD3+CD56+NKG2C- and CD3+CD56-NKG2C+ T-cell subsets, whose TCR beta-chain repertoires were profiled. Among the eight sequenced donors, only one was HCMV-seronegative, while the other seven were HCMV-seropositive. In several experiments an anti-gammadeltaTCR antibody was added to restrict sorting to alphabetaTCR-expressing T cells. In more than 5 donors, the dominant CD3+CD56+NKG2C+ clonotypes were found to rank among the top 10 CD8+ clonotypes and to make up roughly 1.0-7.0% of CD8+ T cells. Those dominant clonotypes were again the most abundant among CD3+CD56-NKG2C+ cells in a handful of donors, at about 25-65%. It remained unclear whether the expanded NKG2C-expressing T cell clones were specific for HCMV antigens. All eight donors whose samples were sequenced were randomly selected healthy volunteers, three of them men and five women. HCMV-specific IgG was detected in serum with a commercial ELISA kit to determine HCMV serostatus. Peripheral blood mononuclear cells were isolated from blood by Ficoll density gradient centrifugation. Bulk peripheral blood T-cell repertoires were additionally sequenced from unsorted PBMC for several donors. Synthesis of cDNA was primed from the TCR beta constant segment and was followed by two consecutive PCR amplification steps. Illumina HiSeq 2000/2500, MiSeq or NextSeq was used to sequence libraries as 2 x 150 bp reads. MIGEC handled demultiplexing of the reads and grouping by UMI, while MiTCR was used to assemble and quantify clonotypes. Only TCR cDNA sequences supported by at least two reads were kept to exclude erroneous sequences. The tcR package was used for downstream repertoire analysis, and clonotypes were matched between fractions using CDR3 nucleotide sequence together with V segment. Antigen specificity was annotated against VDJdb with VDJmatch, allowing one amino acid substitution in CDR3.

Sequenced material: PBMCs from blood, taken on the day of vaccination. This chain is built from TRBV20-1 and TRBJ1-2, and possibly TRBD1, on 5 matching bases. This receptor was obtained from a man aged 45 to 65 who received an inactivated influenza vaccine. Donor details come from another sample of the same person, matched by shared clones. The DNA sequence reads TGCAGTGCTAGAGGTGATGGAAGGGACCTCTTAGGCTATGGCTACACCTTC. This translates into CSARGDGRDLLGYGYTF.